These 3 T cell receptor beta chains share one sample of origin, sequenced in a study of shared clonotypes between healthy human individuals. Produced via immunoSEQ multiplex PCR; TCRdb's table is partial and in-frame only. The sample consists of about 2 million clones, 85% to 95% of them appearing once. Sequencing was done on a sample of naive CD4+ T cells sorted from blood. The subset: CD45RA+ positively selected. The receptor source for this set is a man aged 18 to 30 in good health.

The chain's CDR3 is CASSFVSGSHGYTF. CDR3 nucleotide sequence: TGTGCCAGCAGCTTTGTCTCAGGGTCTCATGGCTACACCTTC. This chain uses TRBV7-6 with TRBJ1-2; the D gene is possibly TRBD1 (5 bases). With 3 bases removed from V and 6 bases from J, the gap between germline ends came to 14 bases. This CDR3 is 14 amino acids long. Per germline, CDR1 SGHVS and CDR2 FNYEAQ.

For this clone: Other DNA variants within this sample encode the same CDR3. J is TRBJ2-2 and V is TRBV6-6, with 9 bases matching TRBD2. This CDR3 comprises 16 residues. Trimming cost V 0 bases and J 4 bases; bases outside gene matches: 3. The V gene's germline CDR1 is MNHNY and CDR2 SVGAGI (reference sequence). Here the CDR3 DNA reads TGTGCCAGCAGTTACTCGGCGGGAGGGGGCACCGGGGAGCTGTTTTTT. Residues: CASSYSAGGGTGELFF.

The rearrangement uses TRBV4-1 and TRBJ2-4; 16 nucleotides agree with TRBD2. Per germline, CDR1 MGHRA and CDR2 YSYEKL. The V gene end was trimmed by 3 bases and the J gene end by 2 bases; junction bases not matched to a gene: 7. The CDR3 runs to 19 residues. The CDR3 loop is CASSQPGLAGGASKNIQYF. In nucleotides, the CDR3 is TGCGCCAGCAGCCAGCCGGGACTAGCGGGGGGGGCCTCCAAAAACATTCAGTACTTC.